The 27 T cell receptor beta chains in this list originate from one sample, sequenced in a study of blood T cell repertoires in COVID-19. Measured with immunoSEQ multiplex PCR; TCRdb has only the in-frame clones, and not every one. The sample holds approximately 190,000 clones, 85% to 90% seen once. The sample consisted of peripheral blood. These receptors all come from a man aged 40-49 years with active or convalescent COVID-19.

This sequence joins TRBV6-5 and TRBJ2-7, with 9 bases aligning to TRBD1. The CDR3 runs to 14 residues. The germline gives CDR1 MNHEY, CDR2 SVGAGI. Losses at the gene ends were 6 bases for V and 4 bases for J; bases not matched to a gene: 7. CDR3 protein: CASRTTGGTYEQYF. CDR3 nucleotide sequence: TGTGCCAGCAGAACGACAGGGGGTACATACGAGCAGTACTTC.

V gene TRBV5-1 combines with J gene TRBJ1-4; the match to TRBD1 covers 8 bases. V lost 4 bases, J lost 4 bases, and 3 bases stayed unmatched. The CDR3 contains 14 residues. CDR1 is SGHRS and CDR2 is YFSETQ in the germline V gene. The CDR3 bases are TGCGCCAGCAGCACGGGACAGGTTAATGAAAAACTGTTTTTT. Translating it yields CASSTGQVNEKLFF.

The CDR3 DNA reads as TGTGCCAGCAGCCAAGAACGGGGGAGCGGGACAGAGACCCAGTACTTC. Amino acid sequence: CASSQERGSGTETQYF. The rearrangement links TRBV14 to TRBJ2-5, with 7 bases fitting TRBD2. The CDR3 covers 16 residues. Per germline, CDR1 SGHDN and CDR2 FVKESK. V dropped 0 bases and J dropped 4; count of bases not matched to a gene: 8.

The genes are TRBV29-1 and TRBJ2-7; D gene uncertain. Germline V gene lookup returns CDR1 SQVTM and CDR2 ANQGSEA. V lost 4 bases, J lost 5 bases, and 12 bases lay in between. The length of the CDR3 is 12 residues. The CDR3 sequence is CSVASNEHEQYF. CDR3 DNA sequence: TGCAGCGTTGCTTCGAATGAGCACGAGCAGTACTTC.

The rearrangement joins TRBV19 to TRBJ1-1; the match to TRBD1 covers 7 bases. J lost 5 bases, V lost 3 bases, and 6 bases had no gene match. The germline V gene has CDR1 LNHDA and CDR2 SQIVND (reference sequence). This CDR3 spans 14 amino acids. The chain's CDR3 is CASSILGGLTEAFF. The DNA for the CDR3 is TGTGCCAGTAGTATTTTAGGGGGCTTAACTGAAGCTTTCTTT.

The CDR3 DNA is TGTGCCAGCAGCTCGGCGCTTAGCGGGCTCTCCTACGAGCAGTACTTC. It specifies CASSSALSGLSYEQYF. This chain connects TRBV11-3 to TRBJ2-7; TRBD2 matches 7 bases. Germline trimming cut 4 bases from V and 0 bases from J; bases unmatched to any gene: 9. The V gene's germline CDR1 is SGHNT and CDR2 YENEEA. This CDR3 spans 16 amino acids.

Here the CDR3 DNA reads TGTGCCAGCAGCCGAACAGGGGATGGAGAAAAACTGTTTTTT. Protein: CASSRTGDGEKLFF. The rearrangement joins TRBV9 to TRBJ1-4; TRBD1 aligns across 7 bases. Germline values: CDR1 SGDLS, CDR2 YYNGEE. Trimming cost V 4 bases and J 8 bases; bases outside gene matches: 8. This CDR3 has 14 residues.

The chain joins TRBV11-2 to TRBJ1-6, with unresolved D. Trimming removed 1 base from V and 3 bases from J, with 7 bases in between. CDR1 and CDR2 (germline): SGHAT, FQNNGV. The CDR3 runs to 15 residues. CDR3 residues: CASSLGPYYNSPLHF. CDR3 bases: TGTGCCAGCAGCTTAGGCCCCTACTATAATTCACCCCTCCACTTT.

The chain recombines TRBV6-6 with TRBJ1-4; no reliable D call. The CDR3 covers 14 residues. Germline V gives CDR1 MNHNY, CDR2 SVGAGI (reference sequence). Trimming pared 2 bases from V and 5 bases from J, leaving 9 bases between. The CDR3 DNA reads TGTGCCAGCAGTTACAGAGAGCTAAATGAAAAACTGTTTTTT. This gives the protein CASSYRELNEKLFF.

Notes on this clone: The final CDR3 position lacks the conserved phenylalanine or tryptophan, pointing to a likely read error. Because the CDR3's place on the DNA is in doubt, the DNA is left out and the CDR3 is given as listed by TCRdb. The chain joins TRBV3-1 (or the pseudogene TRBV3-2) to TRBJ1-2; TRBD1, as called in the table, went unchecked against the DNA. Germline CDR1 is LGHDT and CDR2 is YNNKEL (reference sequence). Inclusive of both ends, the CDR3 amounts to 13 amino acids. This CDR3 is CASSQDRKGRYAL.

The chain recombines TRBV28 with TRBJ2-2, with 8 nucleotides matching TRBD2. The CDR3 loop spans 15 amino acids. Germline V gene lookup returns CDR1 MDHEN and CDR2 SYDVKM. V lost 2 bases to trimming and J lost 5 bases; unmatched junction nucleotides: 4. The CDR3 loop is CASSLRTSGTGELFF. The DNA for the CDR3 is TGTGCCAGCAGTTTAAGAACTAGCGGAACCGGGGAGCTGTTTTTT.

This clone has just a few counts. V and J are TRBV5-4 and TRBJ1-4; 7 nucleotides agree with TRBD1. With 0 bases clipped from V and 8 bases from J, the junction kept 4 bases outside the gene matches. Germline values: CDR1 SGHNT, CDR2 YYREEE (reference sequence). The length of the CDR3 is 14 residues. Here the CDR3 reads CASSLGQGEEKLFF. As DNA, the CDR3 is TGTGCCAGCAGCTTGGGACAGGGTGAAGAAAAACTGTTTTTT.

This chain uses TRBV13 with TRBJ2-7; maybe TRBD2 (5 bases). Germline V lookup: CDR1 PRHDT, CDR2 FYEKMQ (reference sequence). The CDR3 loop spans 14 amino acids. V lost 3 bases, J lost 2 bases, and 11 bases lay in between. In DNA form, the CDR3 reads TGTGCCAGCAGCTTGGGCCGGGGAACCTACGAGCAGTACTTC. This encodes CASSLGRGTYEQYF.

The gene calls are TRBV7-6 and TRBJ1-3; possibly TRBD1 for D (6 bases). The V end was cut by 4 bases, the J end by 7 bases, with 23 bases between. The CDR3 totals 17 residues. Germline-derived CDR1 and CDR2 are SGHVS and FNYEAQ. CDR3 coding DNA: TGTGCCAGCAGCTCTAACTCCGGGACATTGGCCGGTAACACCATATATTTT. Its protein is CASSSNSGTLAGNTIYF. The whole variable domain, remainder taken from reference TRBV7-6 and TRBJ1-3, is GAGVSQSPRYKVTKRGQDVALRCDPISGHVSLYWYRQALGQGPEFLTYFNYEAQQDKSGLPNDRFSAERPEGSISTLTIQRTEQRDSAMYRCASSSNSGTLAGNTIYFGEGSWLTVV.

This clone has just a few counts. The chain couples TRBV28 to TRBJ2-5; no definite D call. This CDR3 is built from 13 residues. Trimming removed 6 bases from V and 0 bases from J, with 8 bases in between. Germline V gene lookup returns CDR1 MDHEN and CDR2 SYDVKM. The CDR3 loop is CASRFPYQETQYF. CDR3 nucleotide sequence: TGTGCCAGCAGGTTTCCGTACCAAGAGACCCAGTACTTC.

The chain carries TRBV28 and TRBJ1-4; TRBD1 matches 11 bases. Per germline, CDR1 MDHEN and CDR2 SYDVKM. The CDR3 spans 17 residues. V lost 2 bases, J lost 3 bases, and 5 bases stayed unmatched. CDR3 in amino acids: CASSLRLGQGANEKLFF. The CDR3 DNA reads as TGTGCCAGCAGTTTACGGTTGGGACAGGGGGCTAATGAAAAACTGTTTTTT.

This clone turned up a few times. V is TRBV4-3 and J is TRBJ2-7, with 7 positions matching TRBD2. This CDR3 has 13 amino acids. V lost 3 bases, J lost 7 bases, and 6 bases stayed unmatched. The germline V gene encodes CDR1 LGHNA and CDR2 YSLEER. The DNA of the CDR3 is TGCGCCAGCAGCCACCGTAGGGGAGGGGAGCAGTACTTC. It is translated as CASSHRRGGEQYF.

The chain combines TRBV12-3 or TRBV12-4 with TRBJ1-2; TRBD1 is a possible D gene (5 bases). Trimming took off 3 bases at V and 8 bases at J, with 13 bases between the two ends. This CDR3 is built from 13 residues. This CDR3 reads CASSLSGLRGYTF. CDR3 in DNA: TGTGCCAGCAGTTTGTCAGGGCTACGCGGCTACACCTTC.

J is TRBJ2-1 and V is TRBV13; TRBD2 might be the D (6 bases). Germline lookup yields CDR1 PRHDT and CDR2 FYEKMQ (reference sequence). The CDR3 sequence is 15 residues long. Trimming cost V 5 bases and J 6 bases, with 17 bases left between them. CDR3 residues: CASSPSGSVFNEQFF. The CDR3 DNA follows: TGTGCCAGCAGCCCTTCCGGGAGTGTGTTCAATGAGCAGTTCTTC.

The chain recombines TRBV11-3 with TRBJ1-2, with D possibly TRBD1 on 5 matching bases. The V end lost 5 bases, the J end lost 8 bases, and 12 bases lay between the germline ends. CDR1 and CDR2 from the germline V gene are SGHNT and YENEEA. The CDR3 is made up of 12 amino acids. CDR3 sequence reads: CASSRTLQGYTF. CDR3 DNA: TGTGCCAGCAGCCGGACACTACAAGGCTACACCTTC.

This chain links TRBV6-5 with TRBJ1-5; a weak D match, TRBD1 (5 bases). The CDR3 extends over 14 amino acids. V lost 6 bases, J lost 2 bases, and 11 bases lay in between. Germline CDR1 reads MNHEY; CDR2 reads SVGAGI. The CDR3 sequence is CASRLGPRNQPQHF. The CDR3 coding sequence is TGTGCCAGCAGATTGGGGCCACGCAATCAGCCCCAGCATTTT.

This chain connects TRBV23-1 to TRBJ2-7; D may be TRBD2 (5 bases). Being an ORF, TRBV23-1 has a function that is uncertain. V shed 4 bases and J shed 0 bases, with 7 bases lying between them. The CDR3 loop spans 13 amino acids. CDR3 nucleotides: TGCGCCAGCAGTCTGGAGGACTCCTACGAGCAGTACTTC. It yields the protein CASSLEDSYEQYF.

The rearrangement joins TRBV19 to TRBJ1-5; D may be TRBD1 (6 bases). CDR3 length: 14 residues. Trimming took off 6 bases at V and 2 bases at J, with 11 bases between the two ends. Germline V gene lookup returns CDR1 LNHDA and CDR2 SQIVND (reference sequence). This CDR3 reads CASSDRTRNQPQHF. For the CDR3, the DNA is TGTGCCAGTAGCGACAGGACCCGCAATCAGCCCCAGCATTTT. The entire variable domain, with the rest obtained from reference TRBV19 and TRBJ1-5, is as follows: DGGITQSPKYLFRKEGQNVTLSCEQNLNHDAMYWYRQDPGQGLRLIYYSQIVNDFQKGDIAEGYSVSREKKESFPLTVTSAQKNPTAFYLCASSDRTRNQPQHFGDGTRLSIL.

This chain links TRBV2 with TRBJ2-3; 8 bases match TRBD1. There are 15 residues in the CDR3. V lost 4 bases and J lost 1; bases outside the gene matches: 4. Germline V CDR1 and CDR2: SNHLY, FYNNEI. The CDR3 sequence is CASSGSTGGTDTQYF. CDR3 DNA: TGTGCCAGCAGTGGATCGACAGGGGGCACAGATACGCAGTATTTT. The full variable domain, with the rest looked up from reference TRBV2 and TRBJ2-3, is EPEVTQTPSHQVTQMGQEVILRCVPISNHLYFYWYRQILGQKVEFLVSFYNNEISEKSEIFDDQFSVERPDGSNFTLKIRSTKLEDSAMYFCASSGSTGGTDTQYFGPGTRLTVL.

The V and J genes are TRBV28 and TRBJ2-1; TRBD2 matches at 8 bases. This CDR3 has 13 residues. The V gene's germline CDR1 is MDHEN and CDR2 SYDVKM. V gave up 5 bases and J gave up 7 bases; unmatched junction bases: 4. CDR3: CASSGAGVNEQFF. The CDR3, as DNA: TGTGCCAGCAGTGGAGCGGGAGTTAATGAGCAGTTCTTC.

This chain connects TRBV3-1 (or the pseudogene TRBV3-2) to TRBJ1-2; TRBD1 might be the D (6 bases). CDR1 and CDR2 (germline): LGHDT, YNNKEL (reference sequence). The CDR3 contains 14 residues. The ends were cut back, 6 bases at V and 6 bases at J, with 17 bases in the middle. This CDR3 reads CASRPTGSRDGYTF. The DNA of the CDR3 is TGTGCCAGCAGACCAACAGGGTCGCGGGATGGCTACACCTTC.

The J gene is TRBJ2-1, the V gene TRBV4-2, with 9 bases lining up with TRBD2. Per the germline V gene, CDR1 is LGHNA and CDR2 is YNFKEQ. J was trimmed by 8 bases and V by 0 bases; bases with no gene match: 11. The CDR3 is 17 amino acids. CDR3 nucleotides: TGTGCCAGCAGCCAAGATGGTGATAGCGGGAGAAGGGATGAGCAGTTCTTC. As protein: CASSQDGDSGRRDEQFF.